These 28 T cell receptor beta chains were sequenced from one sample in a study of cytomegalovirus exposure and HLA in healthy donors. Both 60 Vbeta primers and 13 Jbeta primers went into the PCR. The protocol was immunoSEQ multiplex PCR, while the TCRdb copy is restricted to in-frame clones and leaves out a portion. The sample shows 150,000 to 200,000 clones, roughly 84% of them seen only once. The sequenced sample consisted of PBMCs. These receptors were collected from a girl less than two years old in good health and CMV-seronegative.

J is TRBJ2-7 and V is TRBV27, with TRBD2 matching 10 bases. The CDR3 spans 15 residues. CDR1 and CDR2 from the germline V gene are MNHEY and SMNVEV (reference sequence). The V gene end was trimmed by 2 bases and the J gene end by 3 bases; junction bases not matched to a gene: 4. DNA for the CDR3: TGTGCCAGCAGTTTAGCCGGGACTAGCGACTACGAGCAGTACTTC. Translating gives CASSLAGTSDYEQYF.

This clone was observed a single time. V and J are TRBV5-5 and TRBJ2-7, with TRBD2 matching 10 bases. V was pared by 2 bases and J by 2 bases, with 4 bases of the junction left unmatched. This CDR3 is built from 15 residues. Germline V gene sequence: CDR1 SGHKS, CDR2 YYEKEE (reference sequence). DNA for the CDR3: TGTGCCAGCAGCTTTGGGACTAGCGCTACCTACGAGCAGTACTTC. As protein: CASSFGTSATYEQYF.

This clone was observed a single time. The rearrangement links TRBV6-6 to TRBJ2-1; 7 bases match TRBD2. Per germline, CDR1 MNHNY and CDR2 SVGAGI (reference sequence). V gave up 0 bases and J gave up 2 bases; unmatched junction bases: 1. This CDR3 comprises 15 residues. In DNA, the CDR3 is TGTGCCAGCAGTTACTCGAGCGGGACCTACAATGAGCAGTTCTTC. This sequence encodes CASSYSSGTYNEQFF.

In DNA form, the CDR3 reads TGCGCCAGCAGTGAGTCGAACAGCGGGGTGTACAATGAGCAGTTCTTC. Translating gives CASSESNSGVYNEQFF. The chain joins TRBV10-1 to TRBJ2-1; 7 bases map to TRBD2. Looked up from germline, CDR1 is WNHNN and CDR2 is SYGVQD (reference sequence). V lost 0 bases and J lost 4; bases outside the gene matches: 6. The CDR3 length is 16 residues.

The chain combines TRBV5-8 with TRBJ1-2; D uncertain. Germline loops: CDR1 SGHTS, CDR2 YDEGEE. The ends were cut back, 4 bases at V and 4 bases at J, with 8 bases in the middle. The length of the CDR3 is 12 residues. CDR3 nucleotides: TGTGCCAGCAGCCCCCTTTCCTATGGCTACACCTTC. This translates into CASSPLSYGYTF.

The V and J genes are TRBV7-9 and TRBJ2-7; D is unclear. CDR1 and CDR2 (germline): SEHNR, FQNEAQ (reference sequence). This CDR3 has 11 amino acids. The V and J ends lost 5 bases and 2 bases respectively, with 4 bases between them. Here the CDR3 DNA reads TGTGCCAGCAGCGCGACCTACGAGCAGTACTTC. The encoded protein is CASSATYEQYF. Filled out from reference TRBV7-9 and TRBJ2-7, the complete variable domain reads DTGVSQNPRHKITKRGQNVTFRCDPISEHNRLYWYRQTLGQGPEFLTYFQNEAQLEKSRLLSDRFSAERPKGSFSTLEIQRTEQGDSAMYLCASSATYEQYFGPGTRLTVT.

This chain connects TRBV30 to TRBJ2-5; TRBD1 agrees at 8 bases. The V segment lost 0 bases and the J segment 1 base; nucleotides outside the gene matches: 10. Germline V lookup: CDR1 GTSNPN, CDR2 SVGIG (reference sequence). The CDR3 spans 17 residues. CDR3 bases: TGTGCCTGGAGTGTAGGAGCCGGGACAGGCTTCCAAGAGACCCAGTACTTC. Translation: CAWSVGAGTGFQETQYF.

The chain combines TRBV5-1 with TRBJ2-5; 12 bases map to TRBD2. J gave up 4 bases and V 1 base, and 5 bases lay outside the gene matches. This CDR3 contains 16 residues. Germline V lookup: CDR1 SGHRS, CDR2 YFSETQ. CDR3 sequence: CASSLRTSGGTETQYF. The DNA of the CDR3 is TGCGCCAGCAGCTTGCGCACTAGCGGGGGGACAGAGACCCAGTACTTC.

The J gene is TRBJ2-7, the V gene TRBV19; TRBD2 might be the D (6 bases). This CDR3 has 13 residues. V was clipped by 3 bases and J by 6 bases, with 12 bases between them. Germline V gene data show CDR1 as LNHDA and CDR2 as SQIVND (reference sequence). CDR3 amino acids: CASSIGGVGEQYF. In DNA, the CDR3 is TGTGCCAGTAGTATTGGCGGGGTTGGCGAGCAGTACTTC.

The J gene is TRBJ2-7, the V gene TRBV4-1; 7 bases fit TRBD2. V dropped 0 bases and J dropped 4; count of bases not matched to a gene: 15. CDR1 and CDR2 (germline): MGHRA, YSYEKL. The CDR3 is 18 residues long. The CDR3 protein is CASSQEVHLAGAGYEQYF. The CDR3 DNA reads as TGCGCCAGCAGCCAAGAAGTTCACTTGGCGGGAGCTGGTTACGAGCAGTACTTC.

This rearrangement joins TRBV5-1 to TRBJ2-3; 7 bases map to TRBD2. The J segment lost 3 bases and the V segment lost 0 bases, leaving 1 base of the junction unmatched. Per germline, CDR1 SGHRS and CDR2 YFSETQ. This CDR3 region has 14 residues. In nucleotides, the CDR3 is TGCGCCAGCAGCTTGGTGCGGGAGACAGATACGCAGTATTTT. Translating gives CASSLVRETDTQYF.

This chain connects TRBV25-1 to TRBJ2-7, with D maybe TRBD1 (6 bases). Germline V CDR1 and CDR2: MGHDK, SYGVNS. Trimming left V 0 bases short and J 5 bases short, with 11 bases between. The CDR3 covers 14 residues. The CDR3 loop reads CASSEYYPGDEQYF. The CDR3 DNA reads TGTGCCAGCAGTGAATATTATCCAGGGGACGAGCAGTACTTC.

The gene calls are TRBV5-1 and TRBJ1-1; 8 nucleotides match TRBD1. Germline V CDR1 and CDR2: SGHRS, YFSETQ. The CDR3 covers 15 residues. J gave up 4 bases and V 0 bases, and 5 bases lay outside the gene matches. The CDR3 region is CASSLVGQGLTEAFF. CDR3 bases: TGCGCCAGCAGCTTGGTCGGACAGGGACTCACTGAAGCTTTCTTT.

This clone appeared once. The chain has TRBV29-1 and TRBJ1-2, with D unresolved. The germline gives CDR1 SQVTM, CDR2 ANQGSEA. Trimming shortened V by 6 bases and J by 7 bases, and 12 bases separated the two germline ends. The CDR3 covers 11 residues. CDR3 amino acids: CSVREGSGYTF. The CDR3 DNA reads TGCAGCGTCCGAGAGGGTAGTGGCTACACCTTC.

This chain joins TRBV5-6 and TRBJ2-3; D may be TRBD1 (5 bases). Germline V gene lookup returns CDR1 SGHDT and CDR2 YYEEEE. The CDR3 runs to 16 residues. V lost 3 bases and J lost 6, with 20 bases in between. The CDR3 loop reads CASSSVRVVTADTQYF. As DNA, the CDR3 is TGTGCCAGCAGCTCGGTCAGGGTAGTCACGGCCGATACGCAGTATTTT.

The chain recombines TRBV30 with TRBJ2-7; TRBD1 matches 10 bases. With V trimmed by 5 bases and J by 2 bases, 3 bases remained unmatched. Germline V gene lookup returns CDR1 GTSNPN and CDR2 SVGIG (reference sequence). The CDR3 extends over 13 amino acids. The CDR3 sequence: CAWETGGTYEQYF. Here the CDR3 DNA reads TGTGCCTGGGAGACAGGGGGCACCTACGAGCAGTACTTC.

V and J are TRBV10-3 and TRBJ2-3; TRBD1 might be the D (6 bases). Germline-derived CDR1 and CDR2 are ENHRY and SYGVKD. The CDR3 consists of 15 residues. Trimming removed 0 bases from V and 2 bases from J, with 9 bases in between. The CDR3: CAISESGTYTDTQYF. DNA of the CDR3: TGTGCCATCAGTGAGTCTGGGACATACACAGATACGCAGTATTTT.

CDR3: CATSRSVKGPLAGDNEQFF. For the CDR3, the DNA is TGTGCCACCAGCAGATCAGTAAAGGGTCCGCTAGCGGGAGACAATGAGCAGTTCTTC. The rearrangement joins TRBV15 to TRBJ2-1; TRBD2 agrees at 10 bases. The length of the CDR3 is 19 residues. Losses at the gene ends were 2 bases for V and 5 bases for J; bases not matched to a gene: 15. CDR1 and CDR2 (germline): LNHNV, YYDKDF (reference sequence).

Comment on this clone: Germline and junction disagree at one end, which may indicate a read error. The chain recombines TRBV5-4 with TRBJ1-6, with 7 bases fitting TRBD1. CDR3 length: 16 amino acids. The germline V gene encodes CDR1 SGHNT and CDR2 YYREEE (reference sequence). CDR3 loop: CASSPKPTGYTSPLHF. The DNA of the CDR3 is TGTGCCAGCAGCCCAAAACCGACAGGGTATACTTCACCCCTCCACTTT.

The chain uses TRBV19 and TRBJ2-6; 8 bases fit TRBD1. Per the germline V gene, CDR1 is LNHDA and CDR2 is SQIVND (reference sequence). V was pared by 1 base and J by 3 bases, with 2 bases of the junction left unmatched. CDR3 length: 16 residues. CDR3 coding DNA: TGTGCCAGTAGTATAGGGGACAGGTATGGGGCCAACGTCCTGACTTTC. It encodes CASSIGDRYGANVLTF.

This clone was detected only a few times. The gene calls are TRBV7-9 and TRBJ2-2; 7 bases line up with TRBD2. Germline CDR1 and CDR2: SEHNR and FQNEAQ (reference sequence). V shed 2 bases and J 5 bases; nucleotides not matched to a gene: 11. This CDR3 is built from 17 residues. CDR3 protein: CASSLITGLSYTGELFF. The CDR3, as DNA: TGTGCCAGCAGCTTAATTACGGGACTAAGTTATACCGGGGAGCTGTTTTTT.

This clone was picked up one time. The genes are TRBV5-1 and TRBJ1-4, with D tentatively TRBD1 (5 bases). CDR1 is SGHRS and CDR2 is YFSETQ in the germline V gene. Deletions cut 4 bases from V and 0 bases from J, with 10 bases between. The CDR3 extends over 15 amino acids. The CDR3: CASSTGDATNEKLFF. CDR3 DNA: TGCGCCAGCAGCACGGGGGATGCAACTAATGAAAAACTGTTTTTT.

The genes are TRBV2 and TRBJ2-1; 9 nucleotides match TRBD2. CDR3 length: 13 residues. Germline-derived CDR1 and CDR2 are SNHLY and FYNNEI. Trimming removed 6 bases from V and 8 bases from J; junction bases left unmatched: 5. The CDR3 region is CASRGSGSYEQFF. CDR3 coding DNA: TGTGCCAGCAGGGGTAGCGGGAGCTATGAGCAGTTCTTC.

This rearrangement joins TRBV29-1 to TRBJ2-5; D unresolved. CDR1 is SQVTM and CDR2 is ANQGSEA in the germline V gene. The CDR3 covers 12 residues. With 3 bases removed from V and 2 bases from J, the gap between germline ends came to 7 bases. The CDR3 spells CSVESHQETQYF. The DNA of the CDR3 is TGCAGCGTTGAGAGTCATCAAGAGACCCAGTACTTC.

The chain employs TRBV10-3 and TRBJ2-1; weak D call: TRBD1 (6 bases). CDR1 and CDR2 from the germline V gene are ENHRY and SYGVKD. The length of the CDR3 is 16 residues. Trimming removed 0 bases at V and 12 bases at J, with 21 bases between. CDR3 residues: CAISESAITGRYGQFF. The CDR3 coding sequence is TGTGCCATCAGTGAGTCCGCAATTACAGGGAGATATGGGCAGTTCTTC.

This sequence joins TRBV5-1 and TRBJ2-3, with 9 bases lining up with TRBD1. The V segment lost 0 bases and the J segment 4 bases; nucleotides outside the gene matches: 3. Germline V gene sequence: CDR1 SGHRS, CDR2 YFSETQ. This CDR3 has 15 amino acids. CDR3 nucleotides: TGCGCCAGCAGCTTGGGACGGACAGGGGCAGATACGCAGTATTTT. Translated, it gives CASSLGRTGADTQYF.

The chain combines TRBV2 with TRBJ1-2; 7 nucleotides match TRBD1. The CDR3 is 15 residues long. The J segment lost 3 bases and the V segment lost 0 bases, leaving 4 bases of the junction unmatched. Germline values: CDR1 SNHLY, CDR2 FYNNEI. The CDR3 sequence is CASSEAEGAYYGYTF. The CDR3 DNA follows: TGTGCCAGCAGTGAAGCGGAGGGGGCATACTATGGCTACACCTTC.

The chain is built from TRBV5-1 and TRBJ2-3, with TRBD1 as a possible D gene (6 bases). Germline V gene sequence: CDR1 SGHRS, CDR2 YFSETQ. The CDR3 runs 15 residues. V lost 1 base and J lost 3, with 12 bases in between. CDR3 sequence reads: CASSLSAGETDTQYF. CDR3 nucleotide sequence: TGCGCCAGCAGCTTGTCGGCAGGGGAGACAGATACGCAGTATTTT.